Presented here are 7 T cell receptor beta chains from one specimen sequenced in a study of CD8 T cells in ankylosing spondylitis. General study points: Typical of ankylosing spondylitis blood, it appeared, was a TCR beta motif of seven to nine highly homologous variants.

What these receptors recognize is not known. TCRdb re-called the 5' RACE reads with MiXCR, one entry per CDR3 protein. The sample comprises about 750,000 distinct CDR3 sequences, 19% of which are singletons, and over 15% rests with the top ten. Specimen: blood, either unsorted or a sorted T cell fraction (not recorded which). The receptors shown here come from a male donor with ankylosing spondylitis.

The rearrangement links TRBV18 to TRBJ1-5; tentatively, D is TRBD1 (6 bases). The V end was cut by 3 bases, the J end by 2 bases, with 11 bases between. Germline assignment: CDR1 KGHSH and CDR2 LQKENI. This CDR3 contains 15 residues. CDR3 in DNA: TGTGCCAGCTCACCTCAGTCAGGGGGCAATCAGCCCCAGCATTTT. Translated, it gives CASSPQSGGNQPQHF.

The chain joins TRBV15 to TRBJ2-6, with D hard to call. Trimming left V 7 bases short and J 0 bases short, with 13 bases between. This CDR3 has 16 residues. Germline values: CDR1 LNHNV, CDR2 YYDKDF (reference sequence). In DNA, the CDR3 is TGTGCCACCAAAGACAAAAGCATCTCTGGGGCCAACGTCCTGACTTTC. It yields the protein CATKDKSISGANVLTF.

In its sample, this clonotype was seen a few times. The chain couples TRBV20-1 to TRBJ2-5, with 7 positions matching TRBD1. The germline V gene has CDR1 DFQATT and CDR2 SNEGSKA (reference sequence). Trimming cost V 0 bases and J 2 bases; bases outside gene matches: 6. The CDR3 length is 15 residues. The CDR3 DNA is TGCAGTGCTAGAGAGGCCCGGACAGGTCAAGAGACCCAGTACTTC. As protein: CSAREARTGQETQYF.

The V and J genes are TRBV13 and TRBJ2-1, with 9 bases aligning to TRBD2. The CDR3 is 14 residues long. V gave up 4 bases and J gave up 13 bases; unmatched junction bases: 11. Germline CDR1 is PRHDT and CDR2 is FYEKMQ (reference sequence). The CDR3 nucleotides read TGTGCCAGCAGCTCGAAGGGGGATAGCGGGAGCCAGTTCTTC. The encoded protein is CASSSKGDSGSQFF.

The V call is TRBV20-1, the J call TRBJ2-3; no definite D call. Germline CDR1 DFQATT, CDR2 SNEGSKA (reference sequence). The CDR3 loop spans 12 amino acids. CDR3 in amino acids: CRTWRNTDTQYF. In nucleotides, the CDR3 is TGCAGGACTTGGCGGAACACAGATACGCAGTATTTT.

Written as DNA, the CDR3 is TGTGCCAGCAGCCAAGGACCGTACCGTAATCAGCCCCAGCATTTT. This encodes CASSQGPYRNQPQHF. The V and J genes are TRBV3-1 and TRBJ1-5, with unresolved D. With 1 base removed from V and 4 bases from J, the gap between germline ends came to 11 bases. Per the germline V gene, CDR1 is LGHDT and CDR2 is YNNKEL (reference sequence). The CDR3 runs to 15 residues.

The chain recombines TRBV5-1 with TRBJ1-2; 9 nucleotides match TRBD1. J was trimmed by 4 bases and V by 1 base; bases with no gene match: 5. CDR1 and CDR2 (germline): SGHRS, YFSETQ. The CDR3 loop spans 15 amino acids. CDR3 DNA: TGCGCCAGCAGCTTGATGGACAGGGGATCCTATGGCTACACCTTC. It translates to CASSLMDRGSYGYTF.